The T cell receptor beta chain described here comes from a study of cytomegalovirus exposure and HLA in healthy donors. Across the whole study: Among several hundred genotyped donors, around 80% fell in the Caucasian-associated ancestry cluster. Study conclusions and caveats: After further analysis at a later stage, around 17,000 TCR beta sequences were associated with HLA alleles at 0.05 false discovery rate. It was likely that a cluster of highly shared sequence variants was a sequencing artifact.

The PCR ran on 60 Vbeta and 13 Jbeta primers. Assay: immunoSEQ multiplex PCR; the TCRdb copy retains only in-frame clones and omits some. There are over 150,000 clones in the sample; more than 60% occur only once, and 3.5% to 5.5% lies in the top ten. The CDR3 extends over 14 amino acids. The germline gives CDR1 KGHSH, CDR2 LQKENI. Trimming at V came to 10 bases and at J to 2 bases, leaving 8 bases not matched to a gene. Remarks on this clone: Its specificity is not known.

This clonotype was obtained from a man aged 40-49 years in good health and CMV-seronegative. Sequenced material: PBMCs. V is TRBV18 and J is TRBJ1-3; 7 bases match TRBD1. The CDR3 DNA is TGTGCCACATTTGCCGGGACAGCTGGAAACACCATATATTTT. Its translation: CATFAGTAGNTIYF. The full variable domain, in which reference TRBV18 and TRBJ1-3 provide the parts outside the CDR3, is NAGVMQNPRHLVRRRGQEARLRCSPMKGHSHVYWYRQLPEEGLKFMVYLQKENIIDESGMPKERFSAEFPKEGPSILRIQQVVRGDSAAYFCATFAGTAGNTIYFGEGSWLTVV.